The entry that follows covers one T cell receptor (beta chain) sequence. In the study's own analysis: Using reference gene primer amplification, nucleated cell counts were estimated. Some clones are missing from TCRdb's copy, which holds only in-frame ones; the method was immunoSEQ multiplex PCR. V, J and clone size were drawn from that table, and D and trimming were deduced from the DNA. The sample shows some 160,000 clones, about four fifths of them seen only once. Trimming pared 6 bases from V and 1 base from J, leaving 11 bases between. Germline-derived CDR1 and CDR2 are SGHNT and YENEEA. CDR3 length: 14 residues. The data were obtained in a study of blood T cell repertoires in COVID-19. Study details: Spain, Italy and the United States supplied samples that represented acute and convalescent COVID-19. T cells, B-cell-depleted T cells, or PBMCs provided the cDNA or gDNA that served as material.

The sample comprised peripheral blood. V and J are TRBV11-3 and TRBJ2-3; TRBD2 is a possible D gene (5 bases). The sequence was obtained from a woman aged 80 or older with acute or convalescent COVID-19. The CDR3 spells CASSEGGGTDTQYF. The CDR3 DNA reads as TGTGCCAGCAGTGAGGGCGGAGGCACAGATACGCAGTATTTT.